Shown below are 18 T cell receptor beta chains from a single sample sequenced in a study of blood T cell repertoires in COVID-19. Clones were sequenced by immunoSEQ multiplex PCR, and TCRdb holds only the in-frame ones, with some missing. The data contain about 160,000 clones, about 80% of them singletons. Sample: PBMCs or T cells enriched from blood (not recorded which). These TCRs come from a woman aged 55-70 years who had recovered from COVID-19.

The chain carries TRBV24-1 and TRBJ2-1, with 7 nucleotides matching TRBD2. Per the germline V gene, CDR1 is KGHDR and CDR2 is SFDVKD. The CDR3 spans 13 residues. Germline trimming cut 7 bases from V and 8 bases from J; bases unmatched to any gene: 7. The CDR3 loop reads CATRDHSGDEQFF. As DNA, the CDR3 is TGTGCCACCAGGGATCACAGCGGGGATGAGCAGTTCTTC.

Only one count was recorded for this clone. The chain recombines TRBV11-2 with TRBJ2-5, with a tentative D call TRBD2 (5 bases). The CDR3 sequence is 12 residues long. CDR1 and CDR2 from the germline V gene are SGHAT and FQNNGV. Trimming pared 6 bases from V and 5 bases from J, leaving 10 bases between. CDR3 in amino acids: CASRPLGETQYF. For the CDR3, the DNA is TGTGCCAGCAGACCACTAGGGGAGACCCAGTACTTC. Full variable domain (outside the CDR3, taken from reference TRBV11-2 and TRBJ2-5): EAGVAQSPRYKIIEKRQSVAFWCNPISGHATLYWYQQILGQGPKLLIQFQNNGVVDDSQLPKDRFSAERLKGVDSTLKIQPAKLEDSAVYLCASRPLGETQYFGPGTRLLVL.

V and J are TRBV19 and TRBJ1-1; D uncertain. Germline V CDR1 and CDR2: LNHDA, SQIVND (reference sequence). The CDR3 extends over 13 amino acids. V lost 4 bases and J lost 4, with 10 bases in between. This CDR3 is CASSTGEFTEAFF. The CDR3 region has the DNA TGTGCCAGTAGTACCGGGGAGTTCACTGAAGCTTTCTTT.

V usage is TRBV29-1 and J usage is TRBJ1-1, with D possibly matching TRBD1 (5 bases). V lost 4 bases and J lost 3, with 15 bases in between. This CDR3 has 14 amino acids. The germline CDR1 and CDR2 sequences are SQVTM and ANQGSEA. CDR3 sequence (DNA): TGCAGCGTTGTCCCCGCCGGGGGGGACACTGAAGCTTTCTTT. Its protein product is CSVVPAGGDTEAFF.

V usage is TRBV6-5 and J usage is TRBJ1-3; D is unclear. The germline V and J ends were trimmed by 4 bases and 2 bases, with 9 bases remaining between them. In germline, CDR1 is MNHEY, CDR2 SVGAGI. This CDR3 has 14 residues. This chain's CDR3 is CASSFGETGNTIYF. CDR3 nucleotides: TGTGCCAGCAGTTTCGGAGAAACTGGAAACACCATATATTTT.

The CDR3 sequence: CASSLKGANSPLHF. CDR3 nucleotide sequence: TGTGCCAGCAGCTTAAAGGGGGCAAATTCACCCCTCCACTTT. This sequence joins TRBV7-8 and TRBJ1-6; 7 bases line up with TRBD1. The CDR3 has 14 residues. Looked up from germline, CDR1 is SGHVS and CDR2 is FQNEAQ. J gave up 7 bases and V 2 bases, and 2 bases lay outside the gene matches.

The chain combines TRBV7-2 with TRBJ2-1, with a tentative D call TRBD1 (6 bases). Germline CDR1 SGHTA, CDR2 FQGNSA. V was trimmed by 5 bases and J by 4 bases, leaving 12 bases between them. The CDR3 sequence is 14 residues long. CDR3 in DNA: TGTGCCAGCAGCCCCGAGACAGGTTACAATGAGCAGTTCTTC. Amino acid sequence: CASSPETGYNEQFF.

This clone was seen just once. The chain is built from TRBV9 and TRBJ1-2, with 8 bases matching TRBD1. V dropped 3 bases and J dropped 5; count of bases not matched to a gene: 6. There are 14 residues in the CDR3. Germline-derived CDR1 and CDR2 are SGDLS and YYNGEE. The CDR3 is CASSAMGQVYGYTF. Written as DNA, the CDR3 is TGTGCCAGCAGCGCCATGGGACAGGTGTATGGCTACACCTTC.

This clone has more than one count but fewer than ten. This chain uses TRBV2 with TRBJ1-2; D gene uncertain. Trimming removed 8 bases at V and 3 bases at J, with 10 bases between. The CDR3 is 12 amino acids. Looked up from germline, CDR1 is SNHLY and CDR2 is FYNNEI. The CDR3 nucleotides are TGTGCCAGCTCCCGGGTCGACTATGGCTACACCTTC. It translates to CASSRVDYGYTF.

V gene TRBV18 combines with J gene TRBJ1-3; D remains ambiguous. Germline V lookup: CDR1 KGHSH, CDR2 LQKENI. CDR3 length: 15 residues. V dropped 4 bases and J dropped 0 bases, with 10 bases sitting between them. The CDR3, as DNA: TGTGCCAGCTCACTTACAGAGAGCTCTGGAAACACCATATATTTT. Translated, it gives CASSLTESSGNTIYF.

J is TRBJ2-3 and V is TRBV19; the match to TRBD2 covers 8 bases. V gave up 5 bases and J gave up 1 base; unmatched junction bases: 8. CDR1 and CDR2 (germline): LNHDA, SQIVND (reference sequence). The CDR3 is made up of 16 amino acids. The CDR3 DNA is TGTGCCAGTAGTCCCACCATTAGCGGGGGCACAGATACGCAGTATTTT. Its translation: CASSPTISGGTDTQYF.

The rearrangement joins TRBV27 to TRBJ1-2, with D possibly TRBD1 on 6 matching bases. The germline gives CDR1 MNHEY, CDR2 SMNVEV (reference sequence). This CDR3 spans 15 amino acids. V was clipped by 1 base and J by 8 bases, with 17 bases between them. The CDR3 sequence is CASSLFPGDGGGYTF. For the CDR3, the DNA is TGTGCCAGCAGTTTATTCCCAGGGGATGGCGGCGGCTACACCTTC.

This rearrangement joins TRBV5-1 to TRBJ2-7, with 9 positions matching TRBD2. The CDR3 spans 18 residues. The V gene end was trimmed by 3 bases and the J gene end by 0 bases; junction bases not matched to a gene: 13. Germline V gives CDR1 SGHRS, CDR2 YFSETQ. CDR3 protein: CASSSLQTGLADSYEQYF. The CDR3 bases are TGCGCCAGCAGCTCACTACAGACGGGACTAGCTGACTCCTACGAGCAGTACTTC.

This clone was seen more than once but under ten times. V gene TRBV18 combines with J gene TRBJ2-7; D not certain. The V gene's germline CDR1 is KGHSH and CDR2 LQKENI. CDR3 length: 11 residues. V was cut by 6 bases and J by 7 bases, with 10 bases left in between. The CDR3 region is CASSPMEEQYF. CDR3 nucleotide sequence: TGTGCCAGCTCCCCGATGGAGGAGCAGTACTTC. The variable domain in full, with the rest retrieved from reference TRBV18 and TRBJ2-7, is NAGVMQNPRHLVRRRGQEARLRCSPMKGHSHVYWYRQLPEEGLKFMVYLQKENIIDESGMPKERFSAEFPKEGPSILRIQQVVRGDSAAYFCASSPMEEQYFGPGTRLTVT.

The chain carries TRBV3-1 (or the pseudogene TRBV3-2) and TRBJ2-1; 11 bases are a match to TRBD1. The CDR3 is 15 amino acids. The V and J ends lost 0 bases and 8 bases, in that order; junction bases with no gene match: 3. Germline CDR1 reads LGHDT; CDR2 reads YNNKEL (reference sequence). This CDR3 reads CASSQEGQGVYEQFF. The DNA for the CDR3 is TGTGCCAGCAGCCAAGAGGGACAGGGGGTCTATGAGCAGTTCTTC.

This clone was detected once. The V call is TRBV12-3 or TRBV12-4, the J call TRBJ1-1; D gene uncertain. Trimming removed 4 bases from V and 6 bases from J, with 6 bases in between. The CDR3 is 11 residues long. DNA for the CDR3: TGTGCCAGCAGTTCTGTCGCTGAAGCTTTCTTT. Protein product: CASSSVAEAFF.

This clone was picked up one time. The chain couples TRBV12-3 or TRBV12-4 to TRBJ2-3, with 7 bases matching TRBD1. The length of the CDR3 is 13 residues. The ends lost 5 bases at V and 5 bases at J; junction bases unmatched: 4. The CDR3 DNA reads as TGTGCCAGCAGTCCCGGACAGGTAGATACGCAGTATTTT. Protein product: CASSPGQVDTQYF.

This clone was counted between two and nine times. The genes are TRBV27 and TRBJ2-2, with 7 nucleotides matching TRBD1. The CDR3 contains 16 residues. The V and J ends lost 9 bases and 2 bases, in that order; junction bases with no gene match: 12. Germline loops: CDR1 MNHEY, CDR2 SMNVEV (reference sequence). The CDR3 reads CASTRQGLSNTGELFF. DNA for the CDR3: TGTGCCAGTACCCGACAGGGCCTGTCTAACACCGGGGAGCTGTTTTTT.